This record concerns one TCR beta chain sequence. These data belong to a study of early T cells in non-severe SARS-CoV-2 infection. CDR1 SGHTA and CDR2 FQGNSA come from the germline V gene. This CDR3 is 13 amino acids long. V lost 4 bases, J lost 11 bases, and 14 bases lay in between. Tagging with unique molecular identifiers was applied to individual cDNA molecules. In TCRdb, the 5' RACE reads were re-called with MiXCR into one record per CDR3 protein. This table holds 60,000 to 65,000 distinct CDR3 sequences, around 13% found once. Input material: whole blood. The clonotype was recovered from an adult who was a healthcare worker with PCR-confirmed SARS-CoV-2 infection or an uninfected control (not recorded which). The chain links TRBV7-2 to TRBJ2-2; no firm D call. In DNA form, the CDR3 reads TGTGCCAGCAGCTACAGCCGGGCCTCCGAGCTGTTTTTT. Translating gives CASSYSRASELFF.